These T cell receptor beta chains were read from a single sample in a study of OX40 agonist ivuxolimab in advanced cancers. This table comes from immunoSEQ multiplex PCR, and its TCRdb copy is limited to in-frame clones, with some not included. The sample holds roughly 73,000 clones, under 90% seen once. The sample in question was CD4+ or CD8+ T cells sorted from blood, obtained in a trial of the OX40 agonist ivuxolimab. These receptors were collected from an adult with an advanced solid tumor such as melanoma, head and neck, liver or kidney cancer. Both conserved end residues are part of each CDR3. A D gene is named only where the DNA matches it firmly. Clone size is given for some rows only: seen once, a few or many times, or a class if the clone is expanded.

TRBV5-1	TRBJ1-5	.	.	TGCGCCAGCAGCCCGGGGACTTCAAATCAGCCCCAGCATTTT	CASSPGTSNQPQHF
TRBV5-1	TRBJ2-7	.	.	TGCGCCAGCAGCCAAACAGGGAATGAGCAGTACTTC	CASSQTGNEQYF
TRBV5-1	TRBJ2-3	.	.	TGCGCCAGCGGAAGCACAGATACGCAGTATTTT	CASGSTDTQYF
TRBV28	TRBJ1-1	.	.	TGTGCCAGCTCGTGGGCGGCCACTGAAGCTTTCTTT	CASSWAATEAFF
TRBV7-9	TRBJ1-1	.	.	TGTGCCAGCAGCTTACTCCAATCGACAGACATGAACACTGAAGCTTTCTTT	CASSLLQSTDMNTEAFF
TRBV21-1	TRBJ1-5	.	.	TGTGCCAGCAGCAAAATATCGGGACATATGGGGGCGGGGGGACAAAATGGCAATCAGCCCCAGCATTTT	CASSKISGHMGAGGQNGNQPQHF
TRBV27	TRBJ2-1	.	once	TGTGCCAGCAGTTACCGGACCCAGTCCTACAATGAGCAGTTCTTC	CASSYRTQSYNEQFF
TRBV29-1	TRBJ1-4	.	few	TGCAGCGTTGAAGTTCCCTCCGGAGAAAAACTGTTTTTT	CSVEVPSGEKLFF
TRBV18	TRBJ1-6	.	.	TGTGCCAGCTCACCAGTTACCGGACAGCCTTATAATTCACCCCTCCACTTT	CASSPVTGQPYNSPLHF
TRBV10-3	TRBJ2-7	TRBD2	.	TGTGCCATCAGTGACATGATGGGAACGGGAGGAGGCTACGAGCAGTACTTC	CAISDMMGTGGGYEQYF
TRBV4-1	TRBJ1-1	.	.	TGCGCCAGCAGCCAACACCAGATCAAGGACACTGAAGCTTTCTTT	CASSQHQIKDTEAFF
TRBV5-4	TRBJ2-7	.	.	.	CASSLEVVGQGTSSNF
TRBV19	TRBJ1-5	.	.	TGTGCCAGTAAGGGCCTGGGCAATCAGCCCCAGCATTTT	CASKGLGNQPQHF